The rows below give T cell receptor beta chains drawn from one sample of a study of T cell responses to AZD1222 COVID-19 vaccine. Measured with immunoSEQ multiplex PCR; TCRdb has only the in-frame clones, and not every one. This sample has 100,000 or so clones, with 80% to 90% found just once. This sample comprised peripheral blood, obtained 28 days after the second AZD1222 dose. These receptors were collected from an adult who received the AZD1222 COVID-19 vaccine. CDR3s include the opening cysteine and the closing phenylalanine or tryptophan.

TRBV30,CAWESVRARDSYGYTF
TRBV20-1,CSASALGPLLLNTEAFF
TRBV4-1,CASSRSTVNEQFF
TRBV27,CASSPSGWGYEQYF
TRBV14,CASSPRTGLWGGEKLFF
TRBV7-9,CASSPTGGRNTEAFF
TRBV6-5,CASTSGISYEQYF
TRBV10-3,CAISESWGLGPQHF
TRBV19,CATGLEAGQETEAFF
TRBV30,CAWSSTRGHEQFF
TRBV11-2,CASSSTSPTDTQYF
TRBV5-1,CASSFGQDTGSSFF
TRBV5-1,CASSPLTSGSTDTQYF
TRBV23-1,CASSQSGGPGGSGNYGYTF
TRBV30,CAWGRTLVYNEQFF
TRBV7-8,CAAGTGVFGYTF
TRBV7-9,CASNLGGRMNTEAFF
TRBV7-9,CASGGEATGPYEQYF
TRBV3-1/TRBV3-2,CASSQYKGPRAEAFF
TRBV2,CASSDQGIGYEQYF
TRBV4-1,CASSQGGAYYEQYF
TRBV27,CASSLVAGVTGELFF
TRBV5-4,CASTIQGSSDEQFF
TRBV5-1,CASSFGSRVNTEAFF
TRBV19,CASSMVPGNTIYF
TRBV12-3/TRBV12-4,CASSSLRETQYF
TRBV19,CASSIGGRGLYGYTF
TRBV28,CASSLTGWYGYTF
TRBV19,CASSGTGGHQPQHF
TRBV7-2,CASSFFPGPNTGELFF
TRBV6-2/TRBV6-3,CASSRGVRLQLNTEAFF
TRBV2,CATQGQGEDQPQHF
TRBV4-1,CASSQDQGPYEQYF
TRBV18,CASSSRTDTQYF
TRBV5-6,CASSPRGPLEQFF
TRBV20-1,CSAGKETQYF
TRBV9,CASSTSDGGNQPQHF
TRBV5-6,CASSLQGTGELFF
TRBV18,CASSPLAGGFTEAFF
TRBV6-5,CASSYLFNDEQFF
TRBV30,CAWTEATGVHEKLFF
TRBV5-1,CASSPRWDRGSYEQYF
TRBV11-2,CASKHQRGNTGELFF
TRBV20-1,CSASLGKGNQPQHF
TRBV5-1,CASSPRDSMYEKLFF
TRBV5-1,CASSPTSGTGSTQYF
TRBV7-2,CASSLSVYNEQFF